The T cell receptor (beta chain) described here comes from a study of T cells in Graves' hyperthyroidism and ophthalmopathy. Diagnosis of hyperthyroidism was new in patients aged 18 to 65, and its duration was under 2 months. The CDR3 length is 15 residues. Germline assignment: CDR1 ENHRY and CDR2 SYGVKD. V trimming: 9 bases; J trimming: 1 base; junction bases outside the gene matches: 7. From RNA transcripts, TCR beta CDR3 regions were amplified. The primer set for the first-round RT-PCR of the TCR CDR3 was HTBI. TCRdb re-derived calls from the multiplex PCR reads in MiXCR, one entry per CDR3 protein. In the table there are 750,000 to 900,000 distinct CDR3 sequences, over 35% of which are singletons.

The receptor comes from a man between 18 and 29 years old with Graves' hyperthyroidism. The sequenced sample was blood. The chain combines TRBV10-3 with TRBJ2-3, with 10 nucleotides matching TRBD2. CDR3 loop: CAISAGTSGTDTQYF. The CDR3 DNA reads TGTGCCATTTCGGCCGGGACTAGCGGCACAGATACGCAGTATTTT.